This passage covers 19 T cell receptor beta chains from one sample sequenced in a study of early T cells in non-severe SARS-CoV-2 infection. Each CDR3 protein gets one entry after TCRdb re-called the 5' RACE reads with MiXCR. The sample holds roughly 99,000 distinct CDR3 sequences, more than 10% seen once. The material was whole blood, obtained at baseline. All receptors derive from an adult who was a healthcare worker with PCR-confirmed SARS-CoV-2 infection or an uninfected control (not recorded which).

Many counts were recorded for this clonotype. The chain employs TRBV7-2 and TRBJ2-7; 11 nucleotides align to TRBD2. The V gene end was trimmed by 6 bases and the J gene end by 0 bases; junction bases not matched to a gene: 7. Germline-derived CDR1 and CDR2 are SGHTA and FQGNSA. The CDR3 is made up of 16 amino acids. DNA for the CDR3: TGTGCCAGCAGTTCTGGACTAGCGGGCCGCTCCTACGAGCAGTACTTC. This codes for CASSSGLAGRSYEQYF.

In this sample, this clonotype turned up many times. The chain carries TRBV25-1 and TRBJ2-7; D remains ambiguous. The V gene's germline CDR1 is MGHDK and CDR2 SYGVNS. The CDR3 is made up of 13 amino acids. The V gene lost 3 bases and the J gene lost 6 bases, with 12 bases spanning the gap. The CDR3, as DNA: TGTGCCAGCAGTGACGGTATAATAGTCGAGCAGTACTTC. It codes for CASSDGIIVEQYF.

This clonotype was observed a handful of times. The rearrangement joins TRBV11-2 to TRBJ2-7; maybe TRBD1 (5 bases). CDR3 size: 16 residues. Per germline, CDR1 SGHAT and CDR2 FQNNGV. V gave up 3 bases and J gave up 0 bases, with 15 bases separating them. Written as DNA, the CDR3 is TGTGCCAGCAGCTTCCCCGGACACATTCCCTCCTACGAGCAGTACTTC. The encoded protein is CASSFPGHIPSYEQYF.

This clonotype was counted at least ten times. The chain couples TRBV20-1 to TRBJ1-1, with D tentatively TRBD1 (5 bases). The CDR3 totals 13 residues. The ends were cut back, 2 bases at V and 0 bases at J, with 7 bases in the middle. The germline gives CDR1 DFQATT, CDR2 SNEGSKA (reference sequence). The CDR3: CSARKDMNTEAFF. The DNA for the CDR3 is TGCAGTGCTAGAAAGGACATGAACACTGAAGCTTTCTTT.

This clonotype was detected many times. The chain uses TRBV28 and TRBJ1-1; TRBD1 agrees at 9 bases. The CDR3 sequence is 15 residues long. Germline assignment: CDR1 MDHEN and CDR2 SYDVKM. J gave up 0 bases and V 11 bases, and 10 bases lay outside the gene matches. The CDR3 coding sequence is TGTGCCTCCGGGACAGGGATTCCCATGAACACTGAAGCTTTCTTT. Amino acids: CASGTGIPMNTEAFF.

This chain connects TRBV7-6 to TRBJ2-1; D gene unclear. The CDR3 contains 16 residues. Trimming stripped 2 bases from V and 0 bases from J, with 11 bases between. Germline CDR1 reads SGHVS; CDR2 reads FNYEAQ. CDR3 nucleotide sequence: TGTGCCAGCAGCTTATCCACGACTTACTCCTACAATGAGCAGTTCTTC. Translating it yields CASSLSTTYSYNEQFF.

A few counts support this clonotype. The chain combines TRBV28 with TRBJ2-5; D is perhaps TRBD1 or TRBD2 (6 bases each). The CDR3 is made up of 16 amino acids. Germline CDR1 and CDR2: MDHEN and SYDVKM. Trimming removed 2 bases at V and 6 bases at J, with 19 bases between. Here the CDR3 reads CASSLLDGGRSKTQYF. As DNA, the CDR3 is TGTGCCAGCAGTTTACTCGACGGGGGCCGGAGCAAGACCCAGTACTTC. Full variable domain (missing parts from reference TRBV28 and TRBJ2-5): DVKVTQSSRYLVKRTGEKVFLECVQDMDHENMFWYRQDPGLGLRLIYFSYDVKMKEKGDIPEGYSVSREKKERFSLILESASTNQTSMYLCASSLLDGGRSKTQYFGPGTRLLVL.

The V and J genes are TRBV11-2 and TRBJ1-6; D gene unclear. The germline V and J ends were trimmed by 4 bases and 1 base, with 11 bases remaining between them. Germline V gene lookup returns CDR1 SGHAT and CDR2 FQNNGV. This CDR3 has 16 residues. CDR3 sequence reads: CASSSVKGSYNSPLHF. CDR3 coding DNA: TGTGCCAGCAGCTCCGTGAAGGGATCCTATAATTCACCCCTCCACTTT.

This clonotype has ten or more counts. The CDR3 sequence: CASSPRLAGGSYNEQFF. The CDR3 region has the DNA TGTGCCAGCAGCCCAAGACTAGCGGGGGGCTCCTACAATGAGCAGTTCTTC. The chain is built from TRBV11-2 and TRBJ2-1, with 13 nucleotides matching TRBD2. The CDR3 runs to 17 residues. Losses at the gene ends were 5 bases for V and 0 bases for J; bases not matched to a gene: 4. Looked up from germline, CDR1 is SGHAT and CDR2 is FQNNGV. The full variable domain, completed using reference TRBV11-2 and TRBJ2-1, is EAGVAQSPRYKIIEKRQSVAFWCNPISGHATLYWYQQILGQGPKLLIQFQNNGVVDDSQLPKDRFSAERLKGVDSTLKIQPAKLEDSAVYLCASSPRLAGGSYNEQFFGPGTRLTVL.

The CDR3 DNA sequence: TGTGCCATCTCTTCAACGGTACAGGTTGGAAACATTCAGTACTTC. It yields the protein CAISSTVQVGNIQYF. The chain links TRBV10-3 to TRBJ2-4; perhaps TRBD1 as D (5 bases). The CDR3 length is 15 residues. Trimming left V 8 bases short and J 6 bases short, with 20 bases between. In germline, CDR1 is ENHRY, CDR2 SYGVKD.

CDR3 nucleotide sequence: TGCAGTGCTAGAGATCCTGGGACAAACATTCAGTACTTC. Residues: CSARDPGTNIQYF. The rearrangement uses TRBV20-1 and TRBJ2-4, with D perhaps matching TRBD1 or TRBD2 (5 bases each). Deletions cut 0 bases from V and 6 bases from J, with 9 bases between. CDR1 and CDR2 (germline): DFQATT, SNEGSKA (reference sequence). The length of the CDR3 is 13 residues.

The rearrangement joins TRBV2 to TRBJ2-7; no definite D call. Germline V gene sequence: CDR1 SNHLY, CDR2 FYNNEI. This CDR3 comprises 11 residues. Trimming stripped 4 bases from V and 4 bases from J, with 5 bases between. DNA for the CDR3: TGTGCCAGCAGTGGACGTTACGAGCAGTACTTC. Its translation: CASSGRYEQYF.

This clonotype appeared many times. J is TRBJ2-7 and V is TRBV28; 8 bases align to TRBD1. CDR1 and CDR2 (germline): MDHEN, SYDVKM. The CDR3 covers 14 residues. Trimming removed 6 bases from V and 0 bases from J; junction bases left unmatched: 4. The CDR3 protein is CASSLDRASYEQYF. The CDR3 bases are TGTGCCAGCAGCCTGGACAGGGCCTCCTACGAGCAGTACTTC.

The chain carries TRBV5-1 and TRBJ2-7; D is undetermined. The germline V and J ends were trimmed by 2 bases and 6 bases, with 15 bases remaining between them. CDR1 SGHRS and CDR2 YFSETQ come from the germline V gene. There are 14 residues in the CDR3. The CDR3 DNA follows: TGCGCCAGCAGCTTTTCCGGCCTAACAATCGAGCAGTACTTC. Its translation: CASSFSGLTIEQYF.

The chain recombines TRBV5-4 with TRBJ2-1; 10 bases match TRBD2. Germline trimming cut 2 bases from V and 7 bases from J; bases unmatched to any gene: 6. CDR3 length equals 15 residues. CDR1 and CDR2 (germline): SGHNT, YYREEE (reference sequence). Here the CDR3 DNA reads TGTGCCAGCAGCTTCGGCGCTAGCGGGAGTAATGAGCAGTTCTTC. This gives the protein CASSFGASGSNEQFF. Full variable domain (rest looked up from reference TRBV5-4 and TRBJ2-1): ETGVTQSPTHLIKTRGQQVTLRCSSQSGHNTVSWYQQALGQGPQFIFQYYREEENGRGNFPPRFSGLQFPNYSSELNVNALELDDSALYLCASSFGASGSNEQFFGPGTRLTVL.

This clonotype has ten or more counts. The V call is TRBV6-1, the J call TRBJ1-1; perhaps TRBD1 as D (6 bases). The CDR3 extends over 15 amino acids. In germline, CDR1 is MNHNS, CDR2 SASEGT. V was cut by 7 bases and J by 4 bases, with 19 bases left in between. The CDR3 DNA reads TGTGCCAGCACCCTGAGGGAGGGGGGTGTCACTGAAGCTTTCTTT. It codes for CASTLREGGVTEAFF.

The rearrangement joins TRBV2 to TRBJ1-5; D is perhaps TRBD1 (6 bases). Germline values: CDR1 SNHLY, CDR2 FYNNEI. V lost 5 bases, J lost 5 bases, and 10 bases lay in between. The CDR3 is made up of 13 amino acids. CDR3 region: CASSLQGDQPQHF. CDR3 bases: TGTGCCAGCAGTCTACAGGGAGATCAGCCCCAGCATTTT.

This clonotype occurred many times. V gene TRBV6-5 combines with J gene TRBJ2-7; D gene uncertain. The CDR3 extends over 13 amino acids. Germline loops: CDR1 MNHEY, CDR2 SVGAGI. V was cut by 0 bases and J by 7 bases, with 10 bases left in between. CDR3 in DNA: TGTGCCAGCAGTTACTCTGGGTTTGGGGAGCAGTACTTC. It translates to CASSYSGFGEQYF.

The chain uses TRBV29-1 and TRBJ1-2; 8 bases match TRBD1. From germline, CDR1 is SQVTM and CDR2 ANQGSEA. The CDR3 sequence is 13 residues long. J lost 2 bases, V lost 7 bases, and 6 bases had no gene match. CDR3 bases: TGCAGCGCGGGACAGGCGGACAACTATGGCTACACCTTC. Its protein product is CSAGQADNYGYTF.